Listed below are T cell receptor beta chains from one sample, sequenced in a study of T cells in Graves' hyperthyroidism and ophthalmopathy. From the multiplex PCR reads, TCRdb called clonotypes with MiXCR, one entry per CDR3 protein. Of under 550,000 distinct CDR3 sequences listed, 20% are singletons. The sequenced sample consisted of blood. These receptors originate from a man in his forties with Graves' ophthalmopathy. Both conserved end residues are part of each CDR3. The D gene is left open where the match is weak. Size values are once, few and many counts, or a class for expanded clones, and some rows have none.

many | TRBJ2-2 | TRBV5-1 | NA | TGCGCCAGCAGCTTGGACGGGACACTGAGGACCGGGGAGCTGTTTTTT | CASSLDGTLRTGELFF
many | TRBJ2-3 | TRBV7-3 | NA | TGTGCCAGCAGCTTACAGGGGAACACAGATACGCAGTATTTT | CASSLQGNTDTQYF
NA | TRBJ2-3 | TRBV11-1 | NA | TGTGCCAGCAGCTCGGAGGCGAGAGATACGCAGTATTTT | CASSSEARDTQYF
NA | TRBJ2-3 | TRBV6-1 | TRBD1 | TGTGCCAGCAGTGCAGGGACAGGGGTATCCACAGATACGCAGTATTTT | CASSAGTGVSTDTQYF
many | TRBJ2-7 | TRBV6-2/TRBV6-3 | TRBD2 | TGTGCCACCAGTGCGACTAGCGCGACCTACGAGCAGTACTTC | CATSATSATYEQYF
NA | TRBJ1-4 | TRBV7-2 | NA | TGTGCCAGCAGTTCCGGGACGGCTACAACTAATGAAAAACTGTTTTTT | CASSSGTATTNEKLFF
NA | TRBJ2-5 | TRBV6-1 | NA | TGTGCCAGCAACCGACTAGTTGAAGAGACCCAGTACTTC | CASNRLVEETQYF
NA | TRBJ2-1 | TRBV5-1 | TRBD2 | TGCGCCAGCAGCTTGATCGGGGGGGGCTACAATGAGCAGTTCTTC | CASSLIGGGYNEQFF
NA | TRBJ2-3 | TRBV7-3 | NA | TGTGCCAGCAGCTTAAGGGGTCGGACACAAGATACGCAGTATTTT | CASSLRGRTQDTQYF
few | TRBJ1-5 | TRBV12-3/TRBV12-4 | NA | TGTGCCAGCAGTTTTACGGGGGGACAGCCCCAGCATTTT | CASSFTGGQPQHF
NA | TRBJ2-7 | TRBV5-1 | NA | TGCGCCAGCAGCCCAGGGGAAGGTGGCGAGCAGTACTTC | CASSPGEGGEQYF
NA | TRBJ1-5 | TRBV6-1 | TRBD1 | TGTGCCAGCAGTCGACAAGACAGGGCCTGGTCGAGCAATCAGCCCCAGCATTTT | CASSRQDRAWSSNQPQHF
many | TRBJ2-1 | TRBV12-3/TRBV12-4 | NA | TGTGCCAGCAGTCCGGGACGACGGGATGAGCAGTTCTTC | CASSPGRRDEQFF
NA | TRBJ2-2 | TRBV6-1 | TRBD1 | TGTGCCAGCTTATTTCAGACAGGGTGGACCGGGGAGCTGTTTTTT | CASLFQTGWTGELFF
NA | TRBJ2-1 | TRBV7-2 | TRBD2 | TGTGCCAGCAGCCCTAGTCCGGGACTAGCGGGAGATGAGCAGTTCTTC | CASSPSPGLAGDEQFF
many | TRBJ2-7 | TRBV2 | TRBD2 | TGTGCCAGCAAGGGACTAGCGGCCTACGAGCAGTACTTC | CASKGLAAYEQYF
many | TRBJ2-7 | TRBV3-1 | TRBD2 | TGTGCCAGCAGCCAAGTCCTAGCGGGAGAGCAGTACTTC | CASSQVLAGEQYF
NA | TRBJ1-5 | TRBV20-1 | TRBD1 | TGCAGTGCTCTGGTTACAGGGGGGAATCAGCCCCAGCATTTT | CSALVTGGNQPQHF